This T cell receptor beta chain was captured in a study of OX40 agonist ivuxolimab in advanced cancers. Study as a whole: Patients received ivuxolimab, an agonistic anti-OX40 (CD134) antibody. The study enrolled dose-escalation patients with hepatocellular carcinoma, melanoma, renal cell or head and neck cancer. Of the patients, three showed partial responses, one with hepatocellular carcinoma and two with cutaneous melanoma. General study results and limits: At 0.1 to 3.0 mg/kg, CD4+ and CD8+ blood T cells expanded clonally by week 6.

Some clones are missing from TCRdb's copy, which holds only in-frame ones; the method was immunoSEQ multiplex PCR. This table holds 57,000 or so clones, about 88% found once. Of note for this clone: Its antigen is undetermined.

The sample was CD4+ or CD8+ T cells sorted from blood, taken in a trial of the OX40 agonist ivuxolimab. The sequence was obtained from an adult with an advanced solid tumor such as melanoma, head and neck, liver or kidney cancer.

DNA for the CDR3: TGTGCCAGCAGCTTAGCAGTAAACTATGGCTACACCTTC. This gives the protein CASSLAVNYGYTF. The chain links TRBV7-8 to TRBJ1-2; D remains unclear. Germline V gene lookup returns CDR1 SGHVS and CDR2 FQNEAQ. V lost 0 bases, J lost 2 bases, and 4 bases lay in between. The length of the CDR3 is 13 residues.